The source of this TCR beta chain is a study of technical replicates of blood from several donors. This clone has only a few counts. Generated by immunoSEQ multiplex PCR, the TCRdb table keeps only in-frame clones and is missing some. The sample includes around 83,000 clones, just under 95% seen only once; the top ten take about 0.4%. The CDR3 spans 15 residues. The J segment lost 5 bases and the V segment lost 1 base, leaving 7 bases of the junction unmatched. Germline CDR1 and CDR2: SEHNR and FQNEAQ (reference sequence). The chain combines TRBV7-9 with TRBJ1-2, with TRBD1 matching 7 bases. The TCR was taken from a human donor in good health. Sequences were obtained from T cells isolated from PBMCs. CDR3 loop: CASSLEGGVLYGYTF. The CDR3 bases are TGTGCCAGCAGCTTAGAAGGGGGCGTCCTATATGGCTACACCTTC.